The 23 T cell receptor beta chains reported below all come from one sample, sequenced in a study of regulatory T cells in long-lasting Graves disease (dated by TCRdb to the early 2020s). Libraries were made using multiplex PCR. The listed sequencing device is Illumina HiSeq 4000. To build TCR beta libraries, CDR3 regions were amplified by Arm-PCR using iRepertoire HTBI primers. The raw public data were reprocessed by TCRdb itself: fastp quality trimming at Q25, MiXCR clonotype calling, in-frame beta chains only. Identical CDR3 protein sequences are pooled into one entry, listed with their most common genes and DNA. Across this sample there are about 610,000 distinct CDR3 sequences, with around 15% seen only once. The ten most abundant clones make up about 11% of the sample. What this sample's time point label stands for: newly diagnosed GD, antithyroid drugs for less than 3 months. RNA was extracted from PBMCs in TRIzol for both TCR sequencing and RNA sequencing.

These same data were also listed under a study on T cells in Graves' hyperthyroidism and ophthalmopathy.

The sequencing here drew on peripheral blood mononuclear cells (PBMCs), taken at new diagnosis, from a patient treated with antithyroid drugs. The source of these receptors is a man aged 18 to 29 with Graves disease. Donor details come from another sample of the same person, matched by shared clones.

This clonotype has ten or more counts. The V call is TRBV27, the J call TRBJ1-6; D is unclear. V was shortened by 6 bases and J by 5 bases, with 5 bases between the two germline ends. The CDR3 has 12 amino acids. Germline V lookup: CDR1 MNHEY, CDR2 SMNVEV (reference sequence). The CDR3 spells CASSLNNSPLHF. In DNA, the CDR3 is TGTGCCAGCAGCCTAAATAATTCACCCCTCCACTTT.

This clonotype was counted a few times. This rearrangement joins TRBV2 to TRBJ1-3; 9 bases fit TRBD1. The CDR3 extends over 17 amino acids. Germline V lookup: CDR1 SNHLY, CDR2 FYNNEI. The V segment lost 8 bases and the J segment 3 bases; nucleotides outside the gene matches: 14. CDR3 coding DNA: TGTGCCAGCGGGCGGGACAGGGCCACAAAGGGTGGAAACACCATATATTTT. Residues: CASGRDRATKGGNTIYF.

The J gene is TRBJ1-2, the V gene TRBV5-6, with D maybe TRBD1 (6 bases). This CDR3 comprises 15 residues. Germline CDR1 SGHDT, CDR2 YYEEEE. Deletions cut 1 base from V and 2 bases from J, with 12 bases between. DNA for the CDR3: TGTGCCAGCAGCTTGTCTCAGGGGTGGAACTATGGCTACACCTTC. Encoded protein: CASSLSQGWNYGYTF.

The chain is built from TRBV7-3 and TRBJ2-5; D may be TRBD1 or TRBD2 (5 bases each). The J call could be wrong; TRBJ2-1 is a better fit for the DNA end. CDR1 and CDR2 from the germline V gene are SGHTA and FQGTGA. This CDR3 spans 14 amino acids. As DNA, the CDR3 is TGTGCCAGCAGCTTTGGGGGACCAGCGAATGAGCAGTTCTTC. It specifies CASSFGGPANEQFF.

The sample holds a few counts of this clonotype. This chain links TRBV5-1 with TRBJ2-7; D is ambiguous. Germline V lookup: CDR1 SGHRS, CDR2 YFSETQ. The CDR3 covers 14 residues. Deletions cut 1 base from V and 3 bases from J, with 11 bases between. The CDR3 region is CASSLIPGHYEQYF. The CDR3 DNA reads as TGCGCCAGCAGCTTGATCCCCGGTCACTACGAGCAGTACTTC.

The table lists this clonotype with many counts. V gene TRBV18 combines with J gene TRBJ1-2; D is unresolved. V was shortened by 0 bases and J by 1 base, with 12 bases between the two germline ends. The CDR3 sequence is 16 residues long. Germline-derived CDR1 and CDR2 are KGHSH and LQKENI. The CDR3 reads CASSPPAAGRNYGYTF. CDR3 nucleotide sequence: TGTGCCAGCTCACCACCAGCGGCAGGCCGTAACTATGGCTACACCTTC.

This clonotype was seen only a few times. This chain connects TRBV12-3 or TRBV12-4 to TRBJ2-3; 7 bases map to TRBD2. V lost 2 bases and J lost 1; bases outside the gene matches: 9. The CDR3 consists of 17 residues. CDR3 residues: CASSLSGGKFGTDTQYF. For the CDR3, the DNA is TGTGCCAGCAGTTTATCGGGGGGAAAGTTCGGCACAGATACGCAGTATTTT.

This clonotype appeared many times. V is TRBV6-1 and J is TRBJ1-5; D is unresolved. The CDR3 is 14 amino acids. Trimming removed 1 base at V and 2 bases at J, with 6 bases between. Germline V gives CDR1 MNHNS, CDR2 SASEGT. The CDR3 bases are TGTGCCAGCAGTGAAGTCCAACGCAATCAGCCCCAGCATTTT. Translated, it gives CASSEVQRNQPQHF.

This clonotype was found many times. The chain links TRBV7-9 to TRBJ2-7; TRBD2 matches 7 bases. The CDR3 loop spans 16 amino acids. The germline V gene has CDR1 SEHNR and CDR2 FQNEAQ (reference sequence). V lost 5 bases, J lost 1 base, and 11 bases stayed unmatched. Written as DNA, the CDR3 is TGTGCCAGCAGCCCCTTACGGAGCGGGGCATCCTACGAGCAGTACTTC. Protein sequence: CASSPLRSGASYEQYF.

This clonotype was found a few times. The V call is TRBV20-1, the J call TRBJ1-6; D gene ambiguous. Deletions cut 3 bases from V and 14 bases from J, with 14 bases between. Looked up from germline, CDR1 is DFQATT and CDR2 is SNEGSKA (reference sequence). The CDR3 loop spans 12 amino acids. As DNA, the CDR3 is TGCAGTGCTAGGTCTCCGGCGGGGACCCTCCACTTT. Its translation: CSARSPAGTLHF.

The count of this clonotype is one. A much bigger clone sits one base away, suggesting this may be a read error. The chain combines TRBV5-1 with TRBJ2-3; 9 nucleotides line up with TRBD1. Germline CDR1 and CDR2: SGHRS and YFSETQ. The CDR3 is 16 amino acids. This CDR3 reads CASSLVSGTGKDAQYF. The CDR3 DNA reads as TGCGCCAGCAGCTTGGTATCTGGGACAGGGAAAGATGCGCAGTATTTT.

This clonotype has just a few counts. This chain connects TRBV4-1 to TRBJ2-1; D is possibly TRBD2 (6 bases). The J call may not be correct, given that the DNA end is closer to TRBJ2-7. The CDR3 runs to 16 residues. Per germline, CDR1 MGHRA and CDR2 YSYEKL. In DNA form, the CDR3 reads TGCGCCAGCAGCCAAGACCGCGGGTGGGGGGCCTACGAGCAGTACTTC. The encoded protein is CASSQDRGWGAYEQYF.

This clonotype was seen ten or more times. The CDR3 region has the DNA TGTGCCAGCAGTTTGTCCCCCAGTTGGACTAGCGGGACCCCTAGCACAGATACGCAGTATTTT. The encoded protein is CASSLSPSWTSGTPSTDTQYF. The V and J genes are TRBV28 and TRBJ2-3; 12 bases map to TRBD2. Losses at the gene ends were 3 bases for V and 0 bases for J; bases not matched to a gene: 16. Germline lookup yields CDR1 MDHEN and CDR2 SYDVKM. This CDR3 has 21 amino acids.

Ten or more counts support this clonotype. The chain links TRBV30 to TRBJ1-5, with 8 bases identical to TRBD1. This CDR3 is built from 14 residues. Germline CDR1 reads GTSNPN; CDR2 reads SVGIG (reference sequence). Trimming removed 0 bases from V and 6 bases from J; junction bases left unmatched: 4. CDR3 sequence (DNA): TGTGCCTGGAGTGTAAGGACAGGGCCTCAGCCCCAGCATTTT. This sequence encodes CAWSVRTGPQPQHF.

This clonotype was observed at least ten times. The gene calls are TRBV10-3 and TRBJ2-5; 14 nucleotides align to TRBD2. The V and J ends lost 2 bases and 3 bases, in that order; junction bases with no gene match: 2. CDR3 size: 16 residues. The germline CDR1 and CDR2 sequences are ENHRY and SYGVKD. DNA of the CDR3: TGTGCCATCAGTGAGCGGGGACTAGCGGGAGAAGAGACCCAGTACTTC. Encoded protein: CAISERGLAGEETQYF.

For this clonotype: Since a much larger clone is just one base distant, this may be a read error. V is TRBV12-5 and J is TRBJ2-1, with D tentatively TRBD2 (8 bases). The V end was cut by 2 bases, the J end by 8 bases, with 28 bases between. CDR3 length: 19 amino acids. The germline CDR1 and CDR2 sequences are LGHNT and FRNRAP. The DNA of the CDR3 is TGTGCTAGTGGTTTGTCCCGTCGCGGGGGGTCCGGGACAGCCCATGAGCAGTTCTTC. Translating gives CASGLSRRGGSGTAHEQFF.

This clonotype was seen a handful of times. The chain links TRBV6-1 to TRBJ2-3, with TRBD2 as a possible D gene (5 bases). The CDR3 contains 13 residues. Trimming removed 7 bases from V and 6 bases from J, with 14 bases in between. Germline CDR1 MNHNS, CDR2 SASEGT. DNA for the CDR3: TGTGCCAGCATAAAAAGCGGAATGGATACGCAGTATTTT. This codes for CASIKSGMDTQYF.

This clonotype was seen many times. J is TRBJ2-7 and V is TRBV2; 9 bases are shared with TRBD1. The CDR3 loop spans 15 amino acids. Trimming removed 6 bases from V and 1 base from J; junction bases left unmatched: 7. The germline gives CDR1 SNHLY, CDR2 FYNNEI. CDR3 DNA sequence: TGTGCCAGCAGCAAAGGGGACAGGGTTTCCTACGAGCAGTACTTC. Translating it yields CASSKGDRVSYEQYF.

This clonotype was detected ten times or more. This chain links TRBV9 with TRBJ2-5, with D unresolved. V was trimmed by 0 bases and J by 7 bases, leaving 10 bases between them. CDR1 and CDR2 (germline): SGDLS, YYNGEE. The CDR3 totals 13 residues. The CDR3 sequence: CASSVGPDGTQYF. The CDR3 bases are TGTGCCAGCAGCGTAGGCCCCGATGGGACCCAGTACTTC.

With respect to this clonotype: At one boundary the junction diverges from the germline segment, which might be a read error. The genes are TRBV28 and TRBJ1-6; no clear D. CDR1 is MDHEN, CDR2 SYDVKM, per germline. CDR3 size: 15 residues. The CDR3 sequence is CVSSWQSSYNSPLHF. CDR3 sequence (DNA): TGTGTCAGCAGTTGGCAGAGCTCCTATAATTCACCCCTCCACTTT.

This chain uses TRBV5-8 with TRBJ2-3; D possibly corresponds to TRBD1 (6 bases). Germline V gene lookup returns CDR1 SGHTS and CDR2 YDEGEE. V was trimmed by 1 base and J by 3 bases, leaving 12 bases between them. The CDR3 covers 15 residues. This CDR3 is CASSLWAGETDTQYF. CDR3 nucleotides: TGTGCCAGCAGCTTGTGGGCAGGGGAGACAGATACGCAGTATTTT.

CDR3 residues: CASSPGGGLAEYNEQFF. CDR3 DNA sequence: TGTGCCAGCAGCCCCGGGGGGGGACTAGCGGAATACAATGAGCAGTTCTTC. The J gene is TRBJ2-1, the V gene TRBV13, with 11 bases aligning to TRBD2. Germline assignment: CDR1 PRHDT and CDR2 FYEKMQ (reference sequence). Germline trimming cut 5 bases from V and 4 bases from J; bases unmatched to any gene: 10. The CDR3 has 17 residues. Together with reference TRBV13 and TRBJ2-1, the CDR3 gives the full variable domain: AAGVIQSPRHLIKEKRETATLKCYPIPRHDTVYWYQQGPGQDPQFLISFYEKMQSDKGSIPDRFSAQQFSDYHSELNMSSLELGDSALYFCASSPGGGLAEYNEQFFGPGTRLTVL.

This clonotype appeared a few times. The genes are TRBV13 and TRBJ1-2, with 11 nucleotides matching TRBD1. Germline values: CDR1 PRHDT, CDR2 FYEKMQ (reference sequence). This CDR3 region has 15 residues. Losses at the gene ends were 3 bases for V and 4 bases for J; bases not matched to a gene: 4. CDR3 residues: CASSFGTGGSYGYTF. The CDR3 DNA is TGTGCCAGCAGCTTCGGGACAGGGGGTTCCTATGGCTACACCTTC. Combining the CDR3 with reference TRBV13 and TRBJ1-2 gives the whole variable domain AAGVIQSPRHLIKEKRETATLKCYPIPRHDTVYWYQQGPGQDPQFLISFYEKMQSDKGSIPDRFSAQQFSDYHSELNMSSLELGDSALYFCASSFGTGGSYGYTFGSGTRLTVV.